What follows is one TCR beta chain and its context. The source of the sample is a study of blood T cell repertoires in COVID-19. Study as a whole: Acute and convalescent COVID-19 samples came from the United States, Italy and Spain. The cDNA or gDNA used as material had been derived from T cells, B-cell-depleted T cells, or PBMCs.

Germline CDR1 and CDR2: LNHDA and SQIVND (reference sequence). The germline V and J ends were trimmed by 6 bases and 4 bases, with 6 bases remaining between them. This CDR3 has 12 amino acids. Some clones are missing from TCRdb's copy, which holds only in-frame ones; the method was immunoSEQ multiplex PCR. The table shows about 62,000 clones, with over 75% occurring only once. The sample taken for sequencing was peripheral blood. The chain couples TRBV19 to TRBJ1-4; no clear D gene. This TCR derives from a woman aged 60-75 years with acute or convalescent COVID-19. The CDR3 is CASREDNEKLFF. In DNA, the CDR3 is TGTGCCAGTAGAGAGGATAATGAAAAACTGTTTTTT.